The 4 T cell receptor beta chains listed next were all sequenced from one sample in a study of blood T cells in healthy people across ages. It was with a sample-barcoded 5' primer and a J-beta primer mix that a second PCR of roughly 7 to 12 cycles was run. Using its own MiXCR run on the 5' RACE reads, TCRdb lists one record per CDR3 protein. The data hold roughly 640,000 distinct CDR3 sequences, with roughly 30% observed a single time. What was sequenced was blood. The source is a woman over 75 in good health.

In regard to this clonotype: Since a much larger clone is just one base distant, this may be a read error. The genes are TRBV6-1 and TRBJ1-1; possibly TRBD1 for D (6 bases). Germline V gene lookup returns CDR1 MNHNS and CDR2 SASEGT. Trimming left V 7 bases short and J 4 bases short, with 19 bases between. The CDR3 contains 15 residues. The CDR3 spells CASNEPGQGRTEAFF. The CDR3 DNA sequence: TGTGCCAGCAATGAGCCGGGACAAGGTCGCACTGAAGCTTTCTTT.

For this clonotype: A much larger clone is a single base away; this may be a read error. The chain couples TRBV5-5 to TRBJ1-4; no clear D gene. The CDR3 spans 14 residues. The germline CDR1 and CDR2 sequences are SGHKS and YYEKEE (reference sequence). CDR3 DNA sequence: TGTGCCAGCAGCTTGGGGCCCGGGGATGAAAAACGGTTTTTT. Amino acids: CASSLGPGDEKRFF.

The J gene is TRBJ1-1, the V gene TRBV6-5; D is possibly TRBD1 (5 bases). Germline V gene sequence: CDR1 MNHEY, CDR2 SVGAGI. Trimming stripped 0 bases from V and 6 bases from J, with 14 bases between. The CDR3 totals 15 residues. The CDR3 region is CASSYSGGGSAEAFF. Written as DNA, the CDR3 is TGTGCCAGCAGTTACTCGGGGGGGGGGAGTGCTGAAGCTTTCTTT.

This chain connects TRBV7-9 to TRBJ1-2; 8 bases agree with TRBD1. This CDR3 contains 18 residues. The ends lost 3 bases at V and 2 bases at J; junction bases unmatched: 14. CDR1 and CDR2 (germline): SEHNR, FQNEAQ (reference sequence). The CDR3 loop reads CASSFVPGQAQGNYGYTF. CDR3 bases: TGTGCCAGCAGCTTCGTCCCGGGACAGGCCCAAGGCAACTATGGCTACACCTTC.